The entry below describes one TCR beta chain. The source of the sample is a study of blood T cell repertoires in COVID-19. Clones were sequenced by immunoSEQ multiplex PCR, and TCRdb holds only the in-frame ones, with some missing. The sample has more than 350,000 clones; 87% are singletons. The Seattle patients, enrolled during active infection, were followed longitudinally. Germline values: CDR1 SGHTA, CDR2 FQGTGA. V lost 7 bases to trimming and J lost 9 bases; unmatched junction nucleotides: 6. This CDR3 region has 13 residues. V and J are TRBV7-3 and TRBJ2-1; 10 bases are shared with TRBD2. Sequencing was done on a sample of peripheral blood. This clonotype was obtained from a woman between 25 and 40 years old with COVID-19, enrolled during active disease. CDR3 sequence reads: CASKPSGSSEQFF. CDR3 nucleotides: TGTGCCAGCAAGCCTAGCGGGAGTAGTGAGCAGTTCTTC.